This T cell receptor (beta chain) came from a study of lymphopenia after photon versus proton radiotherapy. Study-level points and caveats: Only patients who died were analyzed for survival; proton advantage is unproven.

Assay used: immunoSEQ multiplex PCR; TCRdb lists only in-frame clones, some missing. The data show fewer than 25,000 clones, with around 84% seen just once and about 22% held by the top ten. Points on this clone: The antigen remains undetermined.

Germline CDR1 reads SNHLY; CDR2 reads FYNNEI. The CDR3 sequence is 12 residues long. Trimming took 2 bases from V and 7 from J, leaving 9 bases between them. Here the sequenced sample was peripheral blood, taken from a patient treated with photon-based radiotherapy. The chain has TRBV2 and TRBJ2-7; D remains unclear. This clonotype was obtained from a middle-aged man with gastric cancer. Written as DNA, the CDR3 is TGTGCCAGCAGTGAATGGGCAGATGAGCAGTACTTC. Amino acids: CASSEWADEQYF. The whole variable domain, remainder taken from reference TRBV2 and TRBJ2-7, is EPEVTQTPSHQVTQMGQEVILRCVPISNHLYFYWYRQILGQKVEFLVSFYNNEISEKSEIFDDQFSVERPDGSNFTLKIRSTKLEDSAMYFCASSEWADEQYFGPGTRLTVT.